This T cell receptor (beta chain) emerged from a study of OX40 agonist ivuxolimab in advanced cancers. In the study overall: People who had prior anti-PD-1, anti-PD-L1 or anti-CTLA-4 therapy could take part, and about 37% had some.

Regarding the study as a whole: Among the lowest peripheral clonal expansion occurred in 0.1-3.0 mg/kg partial responders. There were, on average, more expanded clones in CD8+ T cells than in CD4+. Clonal expansion by week 6 occurred in CD4+ and CD8+ blood T cells (at 0.1 to 3.0 mg/kg).

In regard to this clone: What it binds is not known.

Generated by immunoSEQ multiplex PCR, the TCRdb table keeps only in-frame clones and is missing some. The data contain approximately 70,000 clones, 86% of them singletons. This CDR3 is 13 amino acids long. Trimming removed 4 bases from V and 0 bases from J, with 6 bases in between. Germline V CDR1 and CDR2: WNHNN, SYGVQD (reference sequence). The material sequenced was CD4+ or CD8+ T cells sorted from blood, taken in a trial of the OX40 agonist ivuxolimab. The clonotype was recovered from an adult with an advanced solid tumor such as melanoma, head and neck, liver or kidney cancer. The rearrangement links TRBV10-1 to TRBJ1-1, with D possibly being TRBD1 (5 bases). The CDR3 spells CASSGDLNTEAFF. The DNA for the CDR3 is TGCGCCAGCAGTGGGGACCTGAACACTGAAGCTTTCTTT.